Below are 21 T cell receptor beta chains sequenced from a single sample in a study of identical twins. TCRdb called the 5' RACE reads again in MiXCR, with one record for every CDR3 protein. The table records around 1.7 million distinct CDR3 sequences, roughly 35% of them present only once. The sequencing sample was made of cord blood. The source of these receptors is a newborn girl in good health.

V usage is TRBV27 and J usage is TRBJ2-5, with D tentatively TRBD1 (5 bases). The J call could be wrong; TRBJ2-7 is a better fit for the DNA end. Germline V gene data show CDR1 as MNHEY and CDR2 as SMNVEV (reference sequence). This CDR3 has 13 residues. CDR3 sequence (DNA): TGTGCCAGCAGTTTTAGCAGGGCAGGCGAGCAGTACTTC. Its protein product is CASSFSRAGEQYF.

This clonotype has a handful of counts. The chain uses TRBV2 and TRBJ2-1; 11 bases are a match to TRBD2. This CDR3 spans 16 amino acids. From germline, CDR1 is SNHLY and CDR2 FYNNEI. V lost 7 bases to trimming and J lost 7 bases; unmatched junction nucleotides: 12. CDR3 region: CASIPSWLAGGNEQFF. CDR3 coding DNA: TGTGCCAGCATCCCGAGTTGGCTAGCGGGAGGAAATGAGCAGTTCTTC. Supplemented by reference TRBV2 and TRBJ2-1, the full variable domain reads EPEVTQTPSHQVTQMGQEVILRCVPISNHLYFYWYRQILGQKVEFLVSFYNNEISEKSEIFDDQFSVERPDGSNFTLKIRSTKLEDSAMYFCASIPSWLAGGNEQFFGPGTRLTVL.

This chain joins TRBV5-1 and TRBJ2-4; the D is unclear. The DNA matches TRBJ2-7 better at its end, which makes the J call doubtful. This CDR3 has 14 residues. The germline gives CDR1 SGHRS, CDR2 YFSETQ. The CDR3 reads CASSPRSPEYEQYF. CDR3 sequence (DNA): TGCGCCAGCAGCCCCCGGTCCCCGGAATACGAGCAGTACTTC.

The V and J genes are TRBV29-1 and TRBJ2-5; 10 bases match TRBD1. Matching the DNA end better, TRBJ2-7 makes the J call doubtful. CDR1 and CDR2 from the germline V gene are SQVTM and ANQGSEA. The CDR3 sequence is 14 residues long. This CDR3 reads CSVEGTGEDYEQYF. In DNA form, the CDR3 reads TGCAGCGTTGAGGGGACAGGGGAGGACTACGAGCAGTACTTC.

V and J are TRBV2 and TRBJ2-3, with 9 bases identical to TRBD2. The CDR3 spans 16 residues. The germline V gene has CDR1 SNHLY and CDR2 FYNNEI. V shed 6 bases and J 4 bases; nucleotides not matched to a gene: 11. The CDR3 protein is CASRLTPGLAPDTQYF. The CDR3 nucleotides are TGTGCCAGCAGACTTACCCCGGGACTAGCTCCAGATACGCAGTATTTT.

The chain joins TRBV12-3 or TRBV12-4 to TRBJ2-3; perhaps TRBD2 as D (6 bases). This CDR3 spans 13 amino acids. The germline V and J ends were trimmed by 3 bases and 8 bases, with 12 bases remaining between them. The CDR3 spells CASSFKTGGTQYF. The CDR3 DNA is TGTGCCAGCAGTTTTAAGACCGGGGGTACGCAGTATTTT.

The chain combines TRBV20-1 with TRBJ2-5; D gene uncertain. The CDR3 contains 14 residues. Germline lookup yields CDR1 DFQATT and CDR2 SNEGSKA (reference sequence). Trimming pared 1 base from V and 11 bases from J, leaving 20 bases between. CDR3 in amino acids: CSARVARVANEQYF. Here the CDR3 DNA reads TGCAGTGCTAGAGTCGCCCGGGTGGCTAATGAGCAGTACTTC.

The table lists this clonotype with many counts. V usage is TRBV29-1 and J usage is TRBJ2-7; a weak D match, TRBD2 (6 bases). V gave up 5 bases and J gave up 0 bases, with 11 bases separating them. CDR3 length: 13 residues. CDR1 and CDR2 from the germline V gene are SQVTM and ANQGSEA. The CDR3 reads CSVRGGSSYEQYF. The CDR3 coding sequence is TGCAGCGTTCGTGGGGGGAGCTCCTACGAGCAGTACTTC.

CDR3 in DNA: TGTGCCAGCAGCCCCCGTTTCTCCGGGAGCACAGATACGCAGTATTTT. This codes for CASSPRFSGSTDTQYF. The chain links TRBV7-2 to TRBJ2-3; D uncertain. Trimming took 5 bases from V and 0 from J, leaving 15 bases between them. Per the germline V gene, CDR1 is SGHTA and CDR2 is FQGNSA. The CDR3 runs to 16 residues.

This clonotype was observed a handful of times. The rearrangement joins TRBV7-9 to TRBJ2-5; TRBD2 matches at 14 bases. Germline CDR1 is SEHNR and CDR2 is FQNEAQ (reference sequence). Trimming cost V 4 bases and J 4 bases; bases outside gene matches: 8. This CDR3 has 17 residues. CDR3 nucleotide sequence: TGTGCCAGCAGCTCGGGACTAGCGGGAGTTAAGAGAGAGACCCAGTACTTC. Protein: CASSSGLAGVKRETQYF. Full variable domain (missing parts from reference TRBV7-9 and TRBJ2-5): DTGVSQNPRHKITKRGQNVTFRCDPISEHNRLYWYRQTLGQGPEFLTYFQNEAQLEKSRLLSDRFSAERPKGSFSTLEIQRTEQGDSAMYLCASSSGLAGVKRETQYFGPGTRLLVL.

This chain links TRBV20-1 with TRBJ1-6, with TRBD1 as a possible D gene (5 bases). The V end lost 0 bases, the J end lost 9 bases, and 9 bases lay between the germline ends. This CDR3 has 13 amino acids. Germline V gene lookup returns CDR1 DFQATT and CDR2 SNEGSKA (reference sequence). As DNA, the CDR3 is TGCAGTGCTAGAGAAGGGGTGTTTTCACCCCTCCACTTT. Encoded protein: CSAREGVFSPLHF.

This clonotype was detected a few times. J is TRBJ2-7 and V is TRBV12-3 or TRBV12-4; D may be TRBD1 or TRBD2 (5 bases each). The CDR3 consists of 13 residues. V lost 5 bases, J lost 3 bases, and 11 bases lay in between. This CDR3 reads CASSPGARYEQYF. The CDR3 DNA reads as TGTGCCAGCAGTCCCGGGGCCCGCTACGAGCAGTACTTC.

This clonotype showed up just a few times. This chain connects TRBV20-1 to TRBJ1-2; 8 nucleotides align to TRBD1. Germline CDR1 is DFQATT and CDR2 is SNEGSKA (reference sequence). Unmatched junction bases numbered 5, after V lost 5 bases and J lost 6 bases. CDR3 length equals 12 residues. The chain's CDR3 is CSAGTGLDGYTF. The CDR3 coding sequence is TGCAGTGCTGGGACAGGACTGGATGGCTACACCTTC.

In its sample, this clonotype was seen many times. The CDR3 nucleotides are TGTGCCAGCAGTTTGTTCCCCGGACAGGTTCCCTACGAGCAGTACTTC. Protein product: CASSLFPGQVPYEQYF. The chain has TRBV27 and TRBJ2-7; 7 bases match TRBD1. The CDR3 contains 16 residues. V lost 3 bases to trimming and J lost 2 bases; unmatched junction nucleotides: 10. The germline V gene encodes CDR1 MNHEY and CDR2 SMNVEV (reference sequence).

The chain joins TRBV18 to TRBJ1-4; 9 bases are shared with TRBD1. This CDR3 spans 16 amino acids. With V trimmed by 4 bases and J by 7 bases, 10 bases remained unmatched. CDR1 and CDR2 (germline): KGHSH, LQKENI. The CDR3 sequence: CASSRRTGGDLEKLFF. For the CDR3, the DNA is TGTGCCAGCTCACGACGTACAGGGGGCGACCTTGAAAAACTGTTTTTT. The entire variable domain, with the rest obtained from reference TRBV18 and TRBJ1-4, is as follows: NAGVMQNPRHLVRRRGQEARLRCSPMKGHSHVYWYRQLPEEGLKFMVYLQKENIIDESGMPKERFSAEFPKEGPSILRIQQVVRGDSAAYFCASSRRTGGDLEKLFFGSGTQLSVL.

J is TRBJ2-1 and V is TRBV20-1; weak D call: TRBD2 (5 bases). The V end lost 0 bases, the J end lost 0 bases, and 15 bases lay between the germline ends. CDR3 length: 17 residues. CDR1 is DFQATT, CDR2 SNEGSKA, per germline (reference sequence). The CDR3 DNA follows: TGCAGTGCTAGAGATTCCCATAGCGTAATCTCCTACAATGAGCAGTTCTTC. Residues: CSARDSHSVISYNEQFF.

This clonotype turned up a few times. The CDR3 region is CSVEDPGLAGFDEQFF. The CDR3 DNA is TGCAGCGTTGAAGATCCGGGACTAGCGGGATTCGATGAGCAGTTCTTC. The rearrangement joins TRBV29-1 to TRBJ2-1, with TRBD2 identical over 13 bases. The V gene end was trimmed by 0 bases and the J gene end by 8 bases; junction bases not matched to a gene: 7. This CDR3 is 16 amino acids long. Germline-derived CDR1 and CDR2 are SQVTM and ANQGSEA.

This clonotype was observed a handful of times. This chain joins TRBV4-1 and TRBJ2-3; 11 bases match TRBD2. The ends lost 0 bases at V and 2 bases at J; junction bases unmatched: 4. Germline CDR1 MGHRA, CDR2 YSYEKL. The CDR3 contains 17 residues. The CDR3 sequence is CASSQEASGGITDTQYF. As DNA, the CDR3 is TGCGCCAGCAGCCAAGAGGCTAGCGGGGGGATCACAGATACGCAGTATTTT.

The V call is TRBV20-1, the J call TRBJ2-7; 8 nucleotides match TRBD2. This CDR3 has 15 residues. Looked up from germline, CDR1 is DFQATT and CDR2 is SNEGSKA (reference sequence). Trimming removed 0 bases from V and 2 bases from J; junction bases left unmatched: 6. CDR3 DNA sequence: TGCAGTGCTAGAGATCAGGAGCGGGGGACCTACGAGCAGTACTTC. It encodes CSARDQERGTYEQYF.

The CDR3 coding sequence is TGCGCCAGCAGCTCGATCGGGACAAGGGGAATGAACACTGAAGCTTTCTTT. Protein: CASSSIGTRGMNTEAFF. The rearrangement links TRBV5-1 to TRBJ1-1; tentative D call: TRBD1 (6 bases). The V gene lost 3 bases and the J gene lost 0 bases, with 18 bases spanning the gap. Germline V gene sequence: CDR1 SGHRS, CDR2 YFSETQ. CDR3 size: 17 residues.

This chain connects TRBV2 to TRBJ2-1; D perhaps matches TRBD2 (6 bases). The J call may be mistaken, given a closer DNA end match to TRBJ2-7. The CDR3 spans 13 residues. Per germline, CDR1 SNHLY and CDR2 FYNNEI. The CDR3 spells CASKTRTYNEQYF. CDR3 bases: TGTGCCAGCAAGACTAGGACCTACAATGAGCAGTACTTC.